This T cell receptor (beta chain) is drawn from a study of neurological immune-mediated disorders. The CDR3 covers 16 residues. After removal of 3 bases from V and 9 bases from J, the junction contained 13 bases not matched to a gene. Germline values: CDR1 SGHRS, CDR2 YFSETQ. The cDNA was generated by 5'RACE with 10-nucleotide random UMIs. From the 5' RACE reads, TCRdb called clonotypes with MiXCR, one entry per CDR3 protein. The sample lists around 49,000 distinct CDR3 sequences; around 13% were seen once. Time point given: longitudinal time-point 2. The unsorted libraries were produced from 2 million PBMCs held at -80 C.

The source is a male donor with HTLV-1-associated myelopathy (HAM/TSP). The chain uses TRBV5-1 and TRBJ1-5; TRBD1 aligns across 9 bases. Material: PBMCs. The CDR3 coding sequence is TGCGCCAGCAGCTACCCCCAGGACAGGGGCCCTAGGCCCCAGCATTTT. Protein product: CASSYPQDRGPRPQHF. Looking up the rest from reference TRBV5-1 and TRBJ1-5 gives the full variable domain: KAGVTQTPRYLIKTRGQQVTLSCSPISGHRSVSWYQQTPGQGLQFLFEYFSETQRNKGNFPGRFSGRQFSNSRSEMNVSTLELGDSALYLCASSYPQDRGPRPQHFGDGTRLSIL.